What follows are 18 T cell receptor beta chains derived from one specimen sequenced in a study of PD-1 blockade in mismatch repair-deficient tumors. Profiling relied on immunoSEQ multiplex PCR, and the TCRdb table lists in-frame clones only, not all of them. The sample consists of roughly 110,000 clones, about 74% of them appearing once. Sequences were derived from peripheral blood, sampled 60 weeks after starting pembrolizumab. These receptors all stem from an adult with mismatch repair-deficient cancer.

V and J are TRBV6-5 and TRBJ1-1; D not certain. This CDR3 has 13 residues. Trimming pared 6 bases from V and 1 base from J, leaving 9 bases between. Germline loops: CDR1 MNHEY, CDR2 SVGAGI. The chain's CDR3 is CASRVWENTEAFF. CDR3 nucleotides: TGTGCCAGCAGGGTCTGGGAGAACACTGAAGCTTTCTTT.

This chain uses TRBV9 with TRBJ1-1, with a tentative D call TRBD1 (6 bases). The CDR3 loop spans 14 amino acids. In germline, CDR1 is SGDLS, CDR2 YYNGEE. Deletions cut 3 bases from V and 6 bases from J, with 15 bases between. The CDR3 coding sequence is TGTGCCAGCAGCGACCCAGAGGGGGACGCTGAAGCTTTCTTT. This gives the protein CASSDPEGDAEAFF. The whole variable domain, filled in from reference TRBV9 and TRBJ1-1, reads DSGVTQTPKHLITATGQRVTLRCSPRSGDLSVYWYQQSLDQGLQFLIQYYNGEERAKGNILERFSAQQFPDLHSELNLSSLELGDSALYFCASSDPEGDAEAFFGQGTRLTVV.

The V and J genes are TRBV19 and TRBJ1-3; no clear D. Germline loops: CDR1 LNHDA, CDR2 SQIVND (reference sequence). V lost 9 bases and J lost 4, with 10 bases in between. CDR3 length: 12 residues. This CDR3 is CASQTDGNTIYF. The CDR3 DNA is TGTGCCAGCCAGACCGACGGAAACACCATATATTTT.

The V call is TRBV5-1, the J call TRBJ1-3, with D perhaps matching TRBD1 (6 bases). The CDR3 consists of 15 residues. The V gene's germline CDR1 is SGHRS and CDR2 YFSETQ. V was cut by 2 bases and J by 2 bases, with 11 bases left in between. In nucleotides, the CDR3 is TGCGCCAGCAGCTTCACAGGGATCCCTGGAAACACCATATATTTT. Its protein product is CASSFTGIPGNTIYF.

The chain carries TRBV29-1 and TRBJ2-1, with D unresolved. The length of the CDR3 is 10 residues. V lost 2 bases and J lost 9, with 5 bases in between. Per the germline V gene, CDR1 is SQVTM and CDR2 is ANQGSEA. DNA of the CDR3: TGCAGCGTTGAATGGGGTGAGCAGTTCTTC. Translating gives CSVEWGEQFF.

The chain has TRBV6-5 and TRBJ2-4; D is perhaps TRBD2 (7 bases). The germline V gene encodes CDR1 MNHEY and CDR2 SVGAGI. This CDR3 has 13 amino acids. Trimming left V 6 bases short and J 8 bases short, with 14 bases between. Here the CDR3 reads CASRGGGRYIQYF. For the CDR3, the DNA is TGTGCCAGCAGGGGGGGCGGGAGATACATTCAGTACTTC.

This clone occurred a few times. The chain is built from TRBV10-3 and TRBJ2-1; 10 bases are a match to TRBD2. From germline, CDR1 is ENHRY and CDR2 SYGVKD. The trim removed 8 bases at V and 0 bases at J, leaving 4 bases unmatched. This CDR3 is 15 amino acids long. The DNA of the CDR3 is TGTGCCATCGCGGCTAGCGGGAGCTCCTACAATGAGCAGTTCTTC. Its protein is CAIAASGSSYNEQFF.

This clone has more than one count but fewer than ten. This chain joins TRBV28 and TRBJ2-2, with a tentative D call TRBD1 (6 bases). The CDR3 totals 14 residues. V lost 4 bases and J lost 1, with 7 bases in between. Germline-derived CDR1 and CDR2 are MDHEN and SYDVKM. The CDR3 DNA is TGTGCCAGCAGTTCGACAGGGAACACCGGGGAGCTGTTTTTT. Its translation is CASSSTGNTGELFF.

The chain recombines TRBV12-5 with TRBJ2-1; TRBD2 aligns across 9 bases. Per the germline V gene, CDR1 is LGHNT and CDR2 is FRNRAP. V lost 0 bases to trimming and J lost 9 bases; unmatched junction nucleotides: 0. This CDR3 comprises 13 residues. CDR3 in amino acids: CASGLVLAGEQFF. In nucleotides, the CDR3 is TGTGCTAGTGGTTTGGTACTAGCGGGTGAGCAGTTCTTC.

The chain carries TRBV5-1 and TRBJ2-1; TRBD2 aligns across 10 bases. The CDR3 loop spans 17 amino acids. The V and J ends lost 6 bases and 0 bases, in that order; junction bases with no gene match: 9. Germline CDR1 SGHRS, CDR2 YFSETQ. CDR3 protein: CASTLAGVGSSYNEQFF. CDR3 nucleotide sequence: TGCGCCAGCACTCTAGCGGGAGTAGGGAGCTCCTACAATGAGCAGTTCTTC.

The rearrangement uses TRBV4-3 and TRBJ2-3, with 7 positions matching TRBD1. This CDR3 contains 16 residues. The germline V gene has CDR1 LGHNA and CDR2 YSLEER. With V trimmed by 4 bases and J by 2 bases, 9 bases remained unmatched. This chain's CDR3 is CASSPEEGAPTDTQYF. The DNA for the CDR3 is TGCGCCAGCAGCCCCGAAGAGGGGGCCCCCACAGATACGCAGTATTTT.

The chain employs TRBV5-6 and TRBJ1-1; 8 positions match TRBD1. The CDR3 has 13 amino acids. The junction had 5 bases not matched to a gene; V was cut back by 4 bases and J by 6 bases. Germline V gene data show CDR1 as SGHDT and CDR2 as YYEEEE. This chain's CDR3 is CASSKDRGPEAFF. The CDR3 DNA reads TGTGCCAGCAGCAAAGACAGGGGTCCTGAAGCTTTCTTT.

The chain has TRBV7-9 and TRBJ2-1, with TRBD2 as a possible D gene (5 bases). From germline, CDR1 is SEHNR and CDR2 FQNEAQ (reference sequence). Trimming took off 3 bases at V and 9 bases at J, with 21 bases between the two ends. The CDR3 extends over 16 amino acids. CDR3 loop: CASSFSGGRGWSEQFF. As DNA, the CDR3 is TGTGCCAGCAGCTTTTCTGGAGGAAGAGGGTGGAGTGAGCAGTTCTTC.

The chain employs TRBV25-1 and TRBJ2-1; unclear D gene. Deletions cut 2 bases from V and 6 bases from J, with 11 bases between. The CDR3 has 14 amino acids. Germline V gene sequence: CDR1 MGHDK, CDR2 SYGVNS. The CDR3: CASSENGVRNEQFF. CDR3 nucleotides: TGTGCCAGCAGTGAAAATGGAGTCCGCAATGAGCAGTTCTTC. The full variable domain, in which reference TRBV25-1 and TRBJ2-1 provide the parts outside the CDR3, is EADIYQTPRYLVIGTGKKITLECSQTMGHDKMYWYQQDPGMELHLIHYSYGVNSTEKGDLSSESTVSRIRTEHFPLTLESARPSHTSQYLCASSENGVRNEQFFGPGTRLTVL.

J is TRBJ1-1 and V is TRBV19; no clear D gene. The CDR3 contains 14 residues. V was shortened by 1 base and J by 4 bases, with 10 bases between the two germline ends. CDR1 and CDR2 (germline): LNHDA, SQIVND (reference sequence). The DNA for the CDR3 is TGTGCCAGTAGTATAGCGCGAGGCCCCACTGAAGCTTTCTTT. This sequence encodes CASSIARGPTEAFF.

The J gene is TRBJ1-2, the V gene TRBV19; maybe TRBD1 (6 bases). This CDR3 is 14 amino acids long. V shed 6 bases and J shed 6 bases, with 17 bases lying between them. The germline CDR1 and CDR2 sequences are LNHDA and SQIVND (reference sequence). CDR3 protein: CASSPDRMVDGYTF. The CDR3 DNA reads TGTGCCAGTAGCCCTGACAGGATGGTGGATGGCTACACCTTC.

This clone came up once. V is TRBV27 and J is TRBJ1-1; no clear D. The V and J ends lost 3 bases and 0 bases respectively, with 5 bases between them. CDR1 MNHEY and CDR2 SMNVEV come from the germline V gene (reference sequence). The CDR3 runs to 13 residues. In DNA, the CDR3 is TGTGCCAGCAGTTTTCGTATGAACACTGAAGCTTTCTTT. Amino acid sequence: CASSFRMNTEAFF.

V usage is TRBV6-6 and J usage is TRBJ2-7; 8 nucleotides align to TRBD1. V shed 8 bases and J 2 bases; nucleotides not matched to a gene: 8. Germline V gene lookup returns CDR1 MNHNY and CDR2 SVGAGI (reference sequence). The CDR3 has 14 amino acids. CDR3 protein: CASSTTGGTYEQYF. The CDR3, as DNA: TGTGCCAGCTCAACCACAGGGGGTACCTACGAGCAGTACTTC.